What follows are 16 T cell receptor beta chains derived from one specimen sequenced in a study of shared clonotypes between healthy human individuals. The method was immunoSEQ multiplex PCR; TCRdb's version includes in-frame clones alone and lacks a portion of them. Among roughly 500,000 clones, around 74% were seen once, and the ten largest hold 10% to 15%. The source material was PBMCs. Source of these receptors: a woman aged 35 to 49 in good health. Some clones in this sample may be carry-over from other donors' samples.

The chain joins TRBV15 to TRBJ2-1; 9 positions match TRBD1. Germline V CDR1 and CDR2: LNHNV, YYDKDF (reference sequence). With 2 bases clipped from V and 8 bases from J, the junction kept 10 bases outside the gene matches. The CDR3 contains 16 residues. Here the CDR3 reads CATSRLPGTGLDEQFF. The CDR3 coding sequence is TGTGCCACCAGCAGATTACCCGGGACAGGGTTGGATGAGCAGTTCTTC.

The CDR3 DNA reads TGCGCCAGCAGCTTCATTACAAGAGCTATGAAGAACACTGAAGCTTTCTTT. It specifies CASSFITRAMKNTEAFF. The V and J genes are TRBV5-1 and TRBJ1-1; no firm D call. The CDR3 is 17 amino acids. Germline lookup yields CDR1 SGHRS and CDR2 YFSETQ. V was shortened by 2 bases and J by 1 base, with 18 bases between the two germline ends.

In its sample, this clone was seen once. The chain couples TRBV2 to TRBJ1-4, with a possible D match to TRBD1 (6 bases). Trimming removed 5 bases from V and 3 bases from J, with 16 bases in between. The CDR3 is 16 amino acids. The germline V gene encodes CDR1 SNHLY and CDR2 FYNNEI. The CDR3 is CASSTIAGAANEKLFF. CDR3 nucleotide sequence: TGTGCCAGCAGTACCATTGCGGGGGCAGCTAATGAAAAACTGTTTTTT.

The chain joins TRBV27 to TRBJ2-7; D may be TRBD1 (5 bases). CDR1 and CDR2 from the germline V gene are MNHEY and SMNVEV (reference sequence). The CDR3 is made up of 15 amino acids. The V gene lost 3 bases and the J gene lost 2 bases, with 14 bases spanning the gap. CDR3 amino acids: CASSFGQGSTYEQYF. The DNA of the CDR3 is TGTGCCAGCAGTTTTGGGCAGGGATCGACCTACGAGCAGTACTTC.

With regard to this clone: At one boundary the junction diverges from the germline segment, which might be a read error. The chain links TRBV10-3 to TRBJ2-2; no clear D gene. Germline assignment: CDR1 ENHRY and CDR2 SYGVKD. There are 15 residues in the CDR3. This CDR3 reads CAIRESDRITGELFF. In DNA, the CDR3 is TGTGCCATCAGAGAGTCCGATAGGATCACCGGGGAGCTGTTTTTT.

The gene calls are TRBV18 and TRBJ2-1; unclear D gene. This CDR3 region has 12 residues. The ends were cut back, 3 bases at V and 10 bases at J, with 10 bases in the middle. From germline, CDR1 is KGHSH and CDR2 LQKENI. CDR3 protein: CASSPGPREQFF. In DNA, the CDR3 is TGTGCCAGCTCACCGGGCCCTCGGGAGCAGTTCTTC.

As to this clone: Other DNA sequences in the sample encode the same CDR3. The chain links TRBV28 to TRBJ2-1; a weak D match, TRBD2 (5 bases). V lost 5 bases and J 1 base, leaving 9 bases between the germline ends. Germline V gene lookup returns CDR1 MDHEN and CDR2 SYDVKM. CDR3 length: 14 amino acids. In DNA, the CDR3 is TGTGCCAGCAGTCCCCCGGGGTCCTACAATGAGCAGTTCTTC. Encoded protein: CASSPPGSYNEQFF.

As DNA, the CDR3 is TGTGCCAGCAGTGAAAGAGGACTAGCGGGAGGGTCTAGCACAGATACGCAGTATTTT. This sequence encodes CASSERGLAGGSSTDTQYF. The J gene is TRBJ2-3, the V gene TRBV2, with TRBD2 identical over 15 bases. This CDR3 has 19 amino acids. The germline V gene encodes CDR1 SNHLY and CDR2 FYNNEI. The trim removed 2 bases at V and 0 bases at J, leaving 6 bases unmatched.

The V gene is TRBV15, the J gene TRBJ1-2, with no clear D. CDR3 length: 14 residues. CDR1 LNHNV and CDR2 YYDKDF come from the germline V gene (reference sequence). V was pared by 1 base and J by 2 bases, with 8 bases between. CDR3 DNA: TGTGCCACCAGCAGAGGGGGAGGGAACTATGGCTACACCTTC. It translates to CATSRGGGNYGYTF.

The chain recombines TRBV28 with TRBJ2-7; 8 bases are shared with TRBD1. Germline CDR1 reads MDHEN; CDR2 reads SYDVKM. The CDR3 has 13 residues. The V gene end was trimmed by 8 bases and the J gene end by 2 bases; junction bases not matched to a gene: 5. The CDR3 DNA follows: TGTGCCAGCCTCGGGGACAGGACCTACGAGCAGTACTTC. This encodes CASLGDRTYEQYF.

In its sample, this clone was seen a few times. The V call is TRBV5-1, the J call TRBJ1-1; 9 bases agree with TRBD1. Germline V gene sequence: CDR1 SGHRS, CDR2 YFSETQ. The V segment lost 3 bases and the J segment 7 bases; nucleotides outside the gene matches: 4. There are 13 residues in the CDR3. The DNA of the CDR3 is TGCGCCAGCAGCTGGGGGACAGGGAGTGAAGCTTTCTTT. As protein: CASSWGTGSEAFF.

For the CDR3, the DNA is TGTGCCTGGAGCGGGACGGCGTTGAACACTGAAGCTTTCTTT. This sequence encodes CAWSGTALNTEAFF. V and J are TRBV30 and TRBJ1-1; possible D gene TRBD1, 5 bases. This CDR3 has 14 residues. V was clipped by 3 bases and J by 0 bases, with 11 bases between them. Germline lookup yields CDR1 GTSNPN and CDR2 SVGIG (reference sequence). The complete variable domain, with remaining parts taken from reference TRBV30 and TRBJ1-1, reads SQTIHQWPATLVQPVGSPLSLECTVEGTSNPNLYWYRQAAGRGLQLLFYSVGIGQISSEVPQNLSASRPQDRQFILSSKKLLLSDSGFYLCAWSGTALNTEAFFGQGTRLTVV.

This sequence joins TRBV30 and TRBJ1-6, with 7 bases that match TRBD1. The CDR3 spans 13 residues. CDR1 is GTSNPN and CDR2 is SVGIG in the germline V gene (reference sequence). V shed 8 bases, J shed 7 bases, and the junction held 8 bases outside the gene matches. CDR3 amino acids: CARQTGNNSPLHF. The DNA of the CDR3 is TGTGCCAGGCAGACAGGGAACAATTCACCCCTCCACTTT.

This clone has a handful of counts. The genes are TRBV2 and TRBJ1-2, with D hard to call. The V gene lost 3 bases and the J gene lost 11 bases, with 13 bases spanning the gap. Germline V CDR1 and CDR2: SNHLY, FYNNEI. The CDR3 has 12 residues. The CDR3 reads CASSEIRGWYTF. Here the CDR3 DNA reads TGTGCCAGCAGTGAGATACGCGGATGGTACACCTTC.

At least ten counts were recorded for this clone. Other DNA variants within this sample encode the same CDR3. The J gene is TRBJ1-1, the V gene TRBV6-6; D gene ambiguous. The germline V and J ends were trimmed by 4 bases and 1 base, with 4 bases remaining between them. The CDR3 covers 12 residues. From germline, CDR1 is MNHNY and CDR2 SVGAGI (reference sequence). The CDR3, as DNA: TGTGCCAGCAGTTCCCAGAACACTGAAGCTTTCTTT. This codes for CASSSQNTEAFF.

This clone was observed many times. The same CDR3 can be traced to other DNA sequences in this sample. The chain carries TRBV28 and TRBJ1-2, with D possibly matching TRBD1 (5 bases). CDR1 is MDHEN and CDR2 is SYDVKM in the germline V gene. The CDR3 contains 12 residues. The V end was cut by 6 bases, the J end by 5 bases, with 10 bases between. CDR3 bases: TGTGCCAGCAGCCTCCCAGGGTATGGCTACACCTTC. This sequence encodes CASSLPGYGYTF.